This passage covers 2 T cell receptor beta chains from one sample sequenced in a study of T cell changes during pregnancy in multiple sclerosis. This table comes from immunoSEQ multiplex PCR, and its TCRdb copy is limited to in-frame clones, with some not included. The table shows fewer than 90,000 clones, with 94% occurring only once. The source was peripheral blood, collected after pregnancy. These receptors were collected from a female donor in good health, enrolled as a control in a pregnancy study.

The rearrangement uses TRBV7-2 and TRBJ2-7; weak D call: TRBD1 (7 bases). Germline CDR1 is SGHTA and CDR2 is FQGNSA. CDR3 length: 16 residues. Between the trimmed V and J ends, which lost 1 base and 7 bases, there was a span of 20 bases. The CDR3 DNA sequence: TGTGCCAGCAGCTTAGTGGGGCGCGGGACAGCTGGGGAGCAGTACTTC. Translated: CASSLVGRGTAGEQYF.

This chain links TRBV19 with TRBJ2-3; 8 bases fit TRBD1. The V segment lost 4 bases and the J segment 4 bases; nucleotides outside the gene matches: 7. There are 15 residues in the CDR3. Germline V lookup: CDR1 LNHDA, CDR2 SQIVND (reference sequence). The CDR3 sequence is CASSNGQGDADTQYF. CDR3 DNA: TGTGCCAGTAGTAACGGACAGGGTGACGCAGATACGCAGTATTTT.